A selection of T cell receptor beta chains follows, all from one sample in a study of T cell repertoires in cytomegalovirus infection. TCRdb called the reads again in MiXCR, with one record for every CDR3 protein. The sample carries 230,000 or so distinct CDR3 sequences, approximately 17% recorded once. The material sequenced was CD8+ T cells from PBMCs. Receptor source: a human donor in good health (CMV status not recorded). Some clones in this sample may be carry-over from other donors' samples. The CDR3 runs from the conserved cysteine through the conserved F or W. Each record gives: D gene, J gene, clone size, V gene, CDR3 DNA, CDR3 protein. A D gene is named only where the DNA matches it firmly. Size is omitted from some rows. Given values are once, few, many or a class for expanded clones.

>TRBD1|TRBJ2-7|-|TRBV20-1
TGCAGTGCTAGATCCGGGACAGGGCTGGGCGAGCAGTACTTC
CSARSGTGLGEQYF
>TRBD1|TRBJ1-1|many|TRBV12-3/TRBV12-4
TGTGCCAGCAGTGGAGGCAGGGGGAAACCTTTCTTT
CASSGGRGKPFF
>-|TRBJ1-1|many|TRBV11-1
TGTGCCAGCAGCTTATTCAGGGGACAAGGGAACACTGAAGCTTTCTTT
CASSLFRGQGNTEAFF
>-|TRBJ1-1|many|TRBV25-1
TGTGCCAGCAGTGAATTGGTGCAGGCTGAAGCTTTCTTT
CASSELVQAEAFF
>TRBD1|TRBJ1-2|-|TRBV15
TGTGCCACCAGCAGGGATGGGACAGCTTTCGGCTACACCTTC
CATSRDGTAFGYTF
>TRBD1|TRBJ2-1|many|TRBV7-9
TGTGCCAGCAGTAAAACAGGGGCGTCCTACAATGAGCAGTTCTTC
CASSKTGASYNEQFF
>-|TRBJ2-5|many|TRBV7-8
TGTGCCAGCAGCCCGAGGGTGGGGGTCCAAGAGACCCAGTACTTC
CASSPRVGVQETQYF
>-|TRBJ1-5|-|TRBV7-8
TGTGCCAGCAGCTTATTCGCCAGGGCGCCATATAGCAATCAGCCCCAGCATTTT
CASSLFARAPYSNQPQHF
>-|TRBJ1-6|few|TRBV6-5
TGTGCCAGCAGTTACATCTATGGGGAGCGGGGTTCACCCCTCCACTTT
CASSYIYGERGSPLHF
>-|TRBJ1-1|few|TRBV6-2/TRBV6-3
TGTGCCAGCACCTTCTCGGGACATACGGCTTTCTTT
CASTFSGHTAFF
>-|TRBJ1-1|-|TRBV19
TGTGCCAGTAGTATAGATATCCTTGCTGAAGCTTTCTTT
CASSIDILAEAFF
>TRBD2|TRBJ2-3|once|TRBV6-5
TGTGCCAGCAGTTACGCTTCGGGGGGAGTCGGACCCACAGATACGCAGTATTTT
CASSYASGGVGPTDTQYF
>-|TRBJ2-7|few|TRBV5-1
TGCGCCAGCAGCTTGCACGAGGGTCCCAACGAGCAGTACTTC
CASSLHEGPNEQYF
>TRBD1|TRBJ2-5|-|TRBV7-9
TGTGCCAGCAGCCCACAGGGGTATGTCGACTCCGAGACCCAGTACTTC
CASSPQGYVDSETQYF
>TRBD1|TRBJ2-7|-|TRBV5-1
TGCGCCAGCAGCGAACAGGGGCACTCCTACGAGCAGTACTTC
CASSEQGHSYEQYF
>-|TRBJ2-7|many|TRBV12-3/TRBV12-4
TGTGCCAGCAGTTTATCTTTGGACAGTTGGTACGAGCAGTACTTC
CASSLSLDSWYEQYF
>-|TRBJ2-5|-|TRBV15
TGTGCCACCAGCAGAGTTGCAGAGTACCAAGAGACCCAGTACTTC
CATSRVAEYQETQYF
>-|TRBJ1-1|many|TRBV6-1
TGTGCCATCAGCAGGGCGGGGACTGAAGCTTTCTTT
CAISRAGTEAFF
>-|TRBJ1-1|many|TRBV29-1
TGCAGCGTTGAAATACCCACTAGCACTGACACTGAAGCTTTCTTT
CSVEIPTSTDTEAFF
>-|TRBJ2-7|many|TRBV7-8
TGTGCCAGCAGCTTAGCGGACAGCACCTACGAGCAGTACTTC
CASSLADSTYEQYF
>-|TRBJ2-7|-|TRBV5-5
TGTGCCAGCAGCTTGGTGGGGGGAAGGAGCTCCTACGAGCAGTACTTC
CASSLVGGRSSYEQYF
>-|TRBJ1-2|few|TRBV11-2
TGTGCCAGCAGCTTCCCACCGACATCAGGTCGATCGGCCGGCTACACCTTC
CASSFPPTSGRSAGYTF
>-|TRBJ1-5|many|TRBV7-8
TGTGCCAGCAGCTTAGGATCTTCCCAGCCCCAGCATTTT
CASSLGSSQPQHF
>-|TRBJ1-2|-|TRBV4-1
TGCGCCAGCAGCCAGGAGCGGGGGGACATCTATGGCTACACCTTC
CASSQERGDIYGYTF
>-|TRBJ2-4|few|TRBV29-1
TGCAGCGTTGAAGTCCGGCTGAAAAACATTCAGTACTTC
CSVEVRLKNIQYF
>-|TRBJ1-4|-|TRBV29-1
TGCAGCGTGGGGGACCTGGGTGAAAAACTGTTTTTT
CSVGDLGEKLFF
>-|TRBJ1-2|few|TRBV6-6
TGTGCCAGCAGTTACTCGATTGGATCCTATGGCTACACCTTC
CASSYSIGSYGYTF
>-|TRBJ2-7|many|TRBV7-9
TGTGCCAGCAGCCCCACAGGGTTTCGCTACGAGCAGTACTTC
CASSPTGFRYEQYF
>-|TRBJ1-2|many|TRBV5-4
TGTGCCAGTTCGAGACAGGCGGGCTACACCTTC
CASSRQAGYTF
>TRBD2|TRBJ2-6|-|TRBV12-3/TRBV12-4
TGTGCCATCGCCGTGGGACTAGCGGGGGGATGGTCTGGGGCCAACGTCCTGACTTTC
CAIAVGLAGGWSGANVLTF
>-|TRBJ2-3|few|TRBV20-1
TGCAGTGCTAGAGATCCGGGGGAGCGGTACACAGATACGCAGTATTTT
CSARDPGERYTDTQYF
>-|TRBJ1-2|-|TRBV6-5
TGTGCCAGCAGTTACTCAGTGGTCCATGGCTACACCTTC
CASSYSVVHGYTF
>TRBD1|TRBJ2-7|-|TRBV20-1
TGCAGTGCTAGTTTCCGGGACAGGTCCTACGAGCAGTACTTC
CSASFRDRSYEQYF
>-|TRBJ2-2|-|TRBV20-1
TGCAGTGTAAACGGGGTGAACACCGGGGAGCTGTTTTTT
CSVNGVNTGELFF
>-|TRBJ2-2|many|TRBV7-2
TGTGCCAGCAGCTTAGGTCCTATAAACACCGGGGAGCTGTTTTTT
CASSLGPINTGELFF
>-|TRBJ1-1|-|TRBV2
TGTGCCAGCAGTGAAGCGCCTATGGGGAACACTGAAGCTTTCTTT
CASSEAPMGNTEAFF
>-|TRBJ2-3|-|TRBV7-2
TGTGCCAGCAGCTTCCTCCGAGGGGGCACAGATACGCAGTATTTT
CASSFLRGGTDTQYF
>-|TRBJ1-2|few|TRBV4-1
TGCGCCAGCAGCCAAGGGGGGCCTGATGGCTACACCTTC
CASSQGGPDGYTF
>-|TRBJ2-5|-|TRBV19
TGTGCCAGTAGTATAGGGGCCGGGTCGGAGCTCTTAGAGACCCAGTACTTC
CASSIGAGSELLETQYF
>TRBD1|TRBJ1-1|many|TRBV7-2
TGTGCCAGCAGCTTAGTGCCCTGGACAGGGGGGAACACTGAAGCTTTCTTT
CASSLVPWTGGNTEAFF
>-|TRBJ2-3|many|TRBV7-6
TGTGCCAGCAGCTGGAGGGGCAGGGAGAACGCAGATACGCAGTATTTT
CASSWRGRENADTQYF
>TRBD2|TRBJ2-1|few|TRBV28
TGTGCCAGCAGTTTCCCCTCTTCCGGGGGGTACAATGAGCAGTTCTTC
CASSFPSSGGYNEQFF
>TRBD2|TRBJ2-5|-|TRBV27
TGTGCCAGCAGCCCAGGGGCGGGGGGGCTCGAGACCCAGTACTTC
CASSPGAGGLETQYF